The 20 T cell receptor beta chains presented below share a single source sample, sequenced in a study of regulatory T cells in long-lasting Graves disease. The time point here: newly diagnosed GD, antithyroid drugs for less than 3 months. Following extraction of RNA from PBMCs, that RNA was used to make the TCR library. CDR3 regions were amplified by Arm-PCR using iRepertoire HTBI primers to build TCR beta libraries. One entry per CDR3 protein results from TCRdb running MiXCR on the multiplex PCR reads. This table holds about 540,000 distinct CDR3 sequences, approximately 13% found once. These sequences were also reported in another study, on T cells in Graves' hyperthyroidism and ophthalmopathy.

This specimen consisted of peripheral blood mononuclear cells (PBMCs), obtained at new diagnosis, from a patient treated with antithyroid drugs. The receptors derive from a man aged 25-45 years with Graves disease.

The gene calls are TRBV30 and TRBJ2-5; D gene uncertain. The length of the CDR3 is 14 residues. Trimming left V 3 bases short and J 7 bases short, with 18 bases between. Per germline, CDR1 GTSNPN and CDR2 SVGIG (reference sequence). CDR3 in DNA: TGTGCCTGGAGGCCTAGTAGCCGCCGGGTGACCCAGTACTTC. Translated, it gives CAWRPSSRRVTQYF.

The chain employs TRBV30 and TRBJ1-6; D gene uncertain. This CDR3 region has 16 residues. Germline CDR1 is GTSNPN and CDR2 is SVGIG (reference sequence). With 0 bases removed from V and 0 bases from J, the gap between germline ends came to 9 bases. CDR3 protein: CAWSVRRSSYNSPLHF. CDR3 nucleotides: TGTGCCTGGAGTGTACGCAGGAGCTCCTATAATTCACCCCTCCACTTT.

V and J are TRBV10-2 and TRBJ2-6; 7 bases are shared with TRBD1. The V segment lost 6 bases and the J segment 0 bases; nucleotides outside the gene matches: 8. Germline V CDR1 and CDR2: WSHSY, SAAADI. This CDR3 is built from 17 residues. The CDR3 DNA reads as TGCGCCAGCAGCTCAGGGGGTCTAAGCTCTGGGGCCAACGTCCTGACTTTC. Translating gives CASSSGGLSSGANVLTF.

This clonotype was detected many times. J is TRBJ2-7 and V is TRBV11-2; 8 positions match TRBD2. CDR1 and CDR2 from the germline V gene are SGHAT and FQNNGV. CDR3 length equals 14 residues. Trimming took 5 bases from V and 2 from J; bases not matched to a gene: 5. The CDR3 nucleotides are TGTGCCAGCAGCGGGACTAGATCCCCCTACGAGCAGTACTTC. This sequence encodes CASSGTRSPYEQYF. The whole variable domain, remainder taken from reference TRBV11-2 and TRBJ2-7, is EAGVAQSPRYKIIEKRQSVAFWCNPISGHATLYWYQQILGQGPKLLIQFQNNGVVDDSQLPKDRFSAERLKGVDSTLKIQPAKLEDSAVYLCASSGTRSPYEQYFGPGTRLTVT.

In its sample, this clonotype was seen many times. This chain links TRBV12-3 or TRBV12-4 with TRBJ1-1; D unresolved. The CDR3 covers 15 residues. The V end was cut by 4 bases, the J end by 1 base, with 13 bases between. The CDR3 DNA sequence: TGTGCCAGCAGTTCGAGGCGACCTCAGAACACTGAAGCTTTCTTT. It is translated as CASSSRRPQNTEAFF.

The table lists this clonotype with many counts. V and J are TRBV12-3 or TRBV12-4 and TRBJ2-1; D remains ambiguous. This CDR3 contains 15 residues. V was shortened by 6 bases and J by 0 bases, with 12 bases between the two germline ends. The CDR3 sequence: CASSQGWSSYNEQFF. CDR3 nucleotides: TGTGCCAGCAGCCAAGGGTGGAGCTCCTACAATGAGCAGTTCTTC.

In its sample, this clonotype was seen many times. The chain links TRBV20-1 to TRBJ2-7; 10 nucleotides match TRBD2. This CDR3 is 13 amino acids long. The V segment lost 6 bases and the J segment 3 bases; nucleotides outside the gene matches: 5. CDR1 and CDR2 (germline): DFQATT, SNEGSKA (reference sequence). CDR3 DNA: TGCAGTGCAGGGACTAGCGCTCGCTACGAGCAGTACTTC. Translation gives CSAGTSARYEQYF.

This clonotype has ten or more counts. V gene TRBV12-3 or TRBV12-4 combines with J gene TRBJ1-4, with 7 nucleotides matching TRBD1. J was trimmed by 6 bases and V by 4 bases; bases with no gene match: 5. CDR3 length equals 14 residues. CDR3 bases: TGTGCCAGCAGTTGGGGAGGACAGGATGAAAAACTGTTTTTT. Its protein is CASSWGGQDEKLFF.

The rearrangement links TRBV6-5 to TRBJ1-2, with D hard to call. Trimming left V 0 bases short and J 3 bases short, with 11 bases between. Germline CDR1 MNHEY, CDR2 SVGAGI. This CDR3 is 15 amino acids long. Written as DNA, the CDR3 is TGTGCCAGCAGTTACTCAGCAGGCTTATACTATGGCTACACCTTC. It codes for CASSYSAGLYYGYTF.

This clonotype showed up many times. The CDR3 protein is CASSPVDGSYNEQFF. The CDR3 DNA reads as TGTGCCAGCAGCCCCGTGGACGGCTCCTACAATGAGCAGTTCTTC. The chain combines TRBV11-3 with TRBJ2-1; D gene ambiguous. This CDR3 region has 15 residues. Germline V gives CDR1 SGHNT, CDR2 YENEEA. The V and J ends lost 5 bases and 0 bases respectively, with 11 bases between them.

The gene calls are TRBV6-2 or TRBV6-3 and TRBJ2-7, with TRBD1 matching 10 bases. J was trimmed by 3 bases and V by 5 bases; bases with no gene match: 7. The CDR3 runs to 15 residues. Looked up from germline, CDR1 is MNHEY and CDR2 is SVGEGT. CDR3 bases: TGTGCCAGCAGTCCACTCCGGGACAGGGGCTACGAGCAGTACTTC. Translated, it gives CASSPLRDRGYEQYF.

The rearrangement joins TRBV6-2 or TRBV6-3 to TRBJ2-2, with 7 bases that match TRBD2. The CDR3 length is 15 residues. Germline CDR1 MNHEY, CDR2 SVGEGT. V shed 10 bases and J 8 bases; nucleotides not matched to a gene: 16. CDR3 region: CATSLGGGLGGELFF. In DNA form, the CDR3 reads TGTGCCACCTCCCTCGGGGGAGGGCTAGGGGGGGAGCTGTTTTTT.

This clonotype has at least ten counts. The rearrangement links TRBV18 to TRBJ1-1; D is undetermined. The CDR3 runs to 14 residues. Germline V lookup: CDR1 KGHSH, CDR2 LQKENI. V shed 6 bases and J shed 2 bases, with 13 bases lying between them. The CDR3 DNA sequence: TGTGCCAGCTCCTACCTCCCAGGTAACACTGAAGCTTTCTTT. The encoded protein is CASSYLPGNTEAFF.

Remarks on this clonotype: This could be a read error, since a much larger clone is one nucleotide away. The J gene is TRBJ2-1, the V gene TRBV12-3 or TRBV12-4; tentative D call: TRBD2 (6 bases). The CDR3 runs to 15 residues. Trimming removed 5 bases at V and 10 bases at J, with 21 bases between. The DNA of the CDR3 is TGTGCCAGCAGTCTCTCGGGGGACGGCTCCTACGAGCAGTTCTTC. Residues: CASSLSGDGSYEQFF.

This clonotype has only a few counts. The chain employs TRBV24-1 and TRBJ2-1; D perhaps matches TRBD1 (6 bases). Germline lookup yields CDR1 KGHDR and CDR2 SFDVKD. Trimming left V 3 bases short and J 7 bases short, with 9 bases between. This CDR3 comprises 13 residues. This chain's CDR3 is CATSDPGQNEQFF. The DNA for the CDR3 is TGTGCCACCAGTGATCCTGGACAGAATGAGCAGTTCTTC.

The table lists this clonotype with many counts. The DNA for the CDR3 is TGCAGCGTACTGCCCAAGGGACAGCCGATGGGATCCTACGAGCAGTACTTC. Encoded protein: CSVLPKGQPMGSYEQYF. The rearrangement uses TRBV29-1 and TRBJ2-7; TRBD1 matches 7 bases. V shed 6 bases, J shed 1 base, and the junction held 18 bases outside the gene matches. This CDR3 has 17 amino acids. The germline gives CDR1 SQVTM, CDR2 ANQGSEA.

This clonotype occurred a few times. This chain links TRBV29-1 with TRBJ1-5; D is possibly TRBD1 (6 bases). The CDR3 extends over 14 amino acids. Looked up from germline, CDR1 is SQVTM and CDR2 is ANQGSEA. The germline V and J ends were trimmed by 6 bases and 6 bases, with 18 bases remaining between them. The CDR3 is CSVAGGREGQPQHF. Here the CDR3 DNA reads TGCAGCGTCGCCGGGGGCAGAGAGGGTCAGCCCCAGCATTTT. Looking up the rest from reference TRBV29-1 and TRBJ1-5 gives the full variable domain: SAVISQKPSRDICQRGTSLTIQCQVDSQVTMMFWYRQQPGQSLTLIATANQGSEATYESGFVIDKFPISRPNLTFSTLTVSNMSPEDSSIYLCSVAGGREGQPQHFGDGTRLSIL.

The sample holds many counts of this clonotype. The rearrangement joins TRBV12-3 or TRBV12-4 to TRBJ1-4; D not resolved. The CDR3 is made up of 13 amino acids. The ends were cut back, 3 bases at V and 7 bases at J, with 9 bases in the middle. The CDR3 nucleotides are TGTGCCAGCAGTTTCTGGGTAGGTGAAAAACTGTTTTTT. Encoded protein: CASSFWVGEKLFF.

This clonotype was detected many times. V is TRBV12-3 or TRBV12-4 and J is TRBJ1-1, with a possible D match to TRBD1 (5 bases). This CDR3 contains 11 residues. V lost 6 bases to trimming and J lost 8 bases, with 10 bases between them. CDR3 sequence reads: CASRPGWEAFF. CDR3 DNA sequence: TGTGCCAGCAGGCCAGGGTGGGAAGCTTTCTTT.

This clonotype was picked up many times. CDR3 loop: CASTNTDTQYF. In DNA, the CDR3 is TGTGCCAGCACCAACACAGATACGCAGTATTTT. The chain has TRBV12-3 or TRBV12-4 and TRBJ2-3; D gene uncertain. Trimming took 7 bases from V and 2 from J, leaving 4 bases between them. This CDR3 region has 11 residues.